The 30 T cell receptor beta chains below were found in one sample sequenced in a study of blood T cell repertoires in COVID-19. Profiled with immunoSEQ multiplex PCR; TCRdb holds only in-frame clones, not every one. The repertoire includes 100,000 to 150,000 clones, approximately 83% of them detected once, and 12% sits in the top ten. The sequenced material came from peripheral blood. The receptors originated from a man between 60 and 75 years old with acute or convalescent COVID-19.

J is TRBJ1-6 and V is TRBV18; D not certain. V was cut by 2 bases and J by 4 bases, with 6 bases left in between. The CDR3 sequence is 14 residues long. Germline V gene sequence: CDR1 KGHSH, CDR2 LQKENI. The CDR3 nucleotides are TGTGCCAGCTCACCAGAAGCTTATAATTCACCCCTCCACTTT. Translation gives CASSPEAYNSPLHF.

The chain couples TRBV28 to TRBJ2-2, with 11 bases aligning to TRBD1. The germline CDR1 and CDR2 sequences are MDHEN and SYDVKM. The J segment lost 6 bases and the V segment lost 10 bases, leaving 10 bases of the junction unmatched. CDR3 size: 15 residues. This chain's CDR3 is CATQTWGQGAGELFF. CDR3 in DNA: TGTGCCACACAAACTTGGGGACAGGGGGCCGGGGAGCTGTTTTTT.

This clone was found a few times. The rearrangement joins TRBV6-5 to TRBJ2-2; 11 positions agree with TRBD2. The CDR3 consists of 15 residues. V was clipped by 5 bases and J by 5 bases; unmatched bases: 4. Looked up from germline, CDR1 is MNHEY and CDR2 is SVGAGI. CDR3 nucleotides: TGTGCCAGCAGTAATAGCGGGAGGGGAACCGGGGAGCTGTTTTTT. Translation gives CASSNSGRGTGELFF.

The rearrangement uses TRBV27 and TRBJ2-3; TRBD2 matches at 9 bases. In germline, CDR1 is MNHEY, CDR2 SMNVEV (reference sequence). CDR3 length equals 17 residues. V lost 5 bases, J lost 0 bases, and 9 bases stayed unmatched. CDR3 loop: CASSRNSGSGSTDTQYF. CDR3 bases: TGTGCCAGCAGTCGAAATAGCGGGAGTGGGAGCACAGATACGCAGTATTTT.

The V call is TRBV30, the J call TRBJ1-6; D remains unclear. V dropped 3 bases and J dropped 0 bases, with 12 bases sitting between them. The CDR3 has 16 residues. Germline V lookup: CDR1 GTSNPN, CDR2 SVGIG (reference sequence). CDR3 bases: TGTGCCTGGAGCGCACAACGGGACTCCTATAATTCACCCCTCCACTTT. It specifies CAWSAQRDSYNSPLHF. Supplemented by reference TRBV30 and TRBJ1-6, the full variable domain reads SQTIHQWPATLVQPVGSPLSLECTVEGTSNPNLYWYRQAAGRGLQLLFYSVGIGQISSEVPQNLSASRPQDRQFILSSKKLLLSDSGFYLCAWSAQRDSYNSPLHFGNGTRLTVT.

This clone has a count of ten or more. The sample carries other DNA sequences with the same CDR3. The chain employs TRBV6-5 and TRBJ1-1; D might be TRBD1 (6 bases). The CDR3 is 15 residues long. Germline values: CDR1 MNHEY, CDR2 SVGAGI. V was shortened by 0 bases and J by 1 base, with 9 bases between the two germline ends. The CDR3 loop reads CASSYSGRGNTEAFF. In nucleotides, the CDR3 is TGTGCCAGCAGTTACTCGGGCAGGGGGAACACTGAAGCTTTCTTT.

The chain has TRBV24-1 and TRBJ2-1; a possible D gene is TRBD2 (7 bases). The CDR3 is made up of 16 amino acids. Germline V gives CDR1 KGHDR, CDR2 SFDVKD. V gave up 4 bases and J gave up 4 bases, with 16 bases separating them. The DNA for the CDR3 is TGTGCCACCAGTGAGACAGGCGGGAGTTTTTACAATGAGCAGTTCTTC. The encoded protein is CATSETGGSFYNEQFF.

The chain employs TRBV18 and TRBJ1-1; D unresolved. Germline loops: CDR1 KGHSH, CDR2 LQKENI. V was pared by 6 bases and J by 5 bases, with 19 bases between. The CDR3 is 15 amino acids. In DNA form, the CDR3 reads TGTGCCAGCTCGCTAAGAAGGGCGCCGGGGACTGAAGCTTTCTTT. Translation: CASSLRRAPGTEAFF.

The chain recombines TRBV5-1 with TRBJ2-5, with a possible D match to TRBD2 (5 bases). The CDR3 consists of 14 residues. Germline V gene sequence: CDR1 SGHRS, CDR2 YFSETQ. With 4 bases removed from V and 5 bases from J, the gap between germline ends came to 15 bases. CDR3 bases: TGCGCCAGCAGCCAAGAGGGCAGGTACGAGACCCAGTACTTC. Translation: CASSQEGRYETQYF.

The chain is built from TRBV7-6 and TRBJ2-7, with TRBD1 matching over 9 bases. Germline CDR1 is SGHVS and CDR2 is FNYEAQ. This CDR3 contains 16 residues. Unmatched junction bases numbered 10, after V lost 1 base and J lost 6 bases. In DNA, the CDR3 is TGTGCCAGCAGCTTAGGGGACAGGGATCTTGACGGCGAGCAGTACTTC. Translation gives CASSLGDRDLDGEQYF.

The chain links TRBV9 to TRBJ2-2; 11 bases match TRBD2. From germline, CDR1 is SGDLS and CDR2 YYNGEE. V shed 0 bases, J shed 4 bases, and the junction held 8 bases outside the gene matches. The CDR3 loop spans 18 amino acids. The DNA of the CDR3 is TGTGCCAGCAGCGTAGGGAATAGCGGGAGGGTACGCACCGGGGAGCTGTTTTTT. This encodes CASSVGNSGRVRTGELFF.

V is TRBV5-1 and J is TRBJ1-2, with 7 nucleotides matching TRBD1. V lost 4 bases to trimming and J lost 3 bases; unmatched junction nucleotides: 3. The germline V gene has CDR1 SGHRS and CDR2 YFSETQ. This CDR3 spans 13 amino acids. The CDR3 spells CASSRDSHYGYTF. For the CDR3, the DNA is TGCGCCAGCAGCCGGGACAGCCACTATGGCTACACCTTC.

The chain carries TRBV3-1 (or the pseudogene TRBV3-2) and TRBJ1-3; D is uncertain. Germline V lookup: CDR1 LGHDT, CDR2 YNNKEL (reference sequence). V was pared by 4 bases and J by 3 bases, with 4 bases between. The CDR3 runs 12 residues. The CDR3 reads CASSPNGNTIYF. In nucleotides, the CDR3 is TGTGCCAGCAGCCCTAATGGAAACACCATATATTTT.

The V gene is TRBV10-3, the J gene TRBJ1-1; 10 bases are a match to TRBD1. CDR1 is ENHRY and CDR2 is SYGVKD in the germline V gene. Losses at the gene ends were 6 bases for V and 0 bases for J; bases not matched to a gene: 4. The CDR3 is 15 amino acids. CDR3: CAISRQGALNTEAFF. Here the CDR3 DNA reads TGTGCCATCAGCAGACAGGGGGCTTTGAACACTGAAGCTTTCTTT.

The chain links TRBV6-1 to TRBJ2-2, with 9 nucleotides matching TRBD2. J lost 5 bases, V lost 0 bases, and 7 bases had no gene match. The CDR3 totals 17 residues. Germline V lookup: CDR1 MNHNS, CDR2 SASEGT. CDR3 in amino acids: CASSEAEREEGTGELFF. The CDR3 DNA reads as TGTGCCAGCAGTGAAGCGGAGCGGGAGGAGGGAACCGGGGAGCTGTTTTTT.

The chain joins TRBV28 to TRBJ2-7; D possibly corresponds to TRBD1 (6 bases). This CDR3 is 15 amino acids long. V was shortened by 5 bases and J by 2 bases, with 16 bases between the two germline ends. CDR1 and CDR2 (germline): MDHEN, SYDVKM. CDR3 sequence reads: CASSSPRQETYEQYF. The CDR3 DNA follows: TGTGCCAGCAGTAGTCCACGACAGGAGACCTACGAGCAGTACTTC.

The table lists this clone with a count of one. The V and J genes are TRBV19 and TRBJ2-2, with D unclear. The germline V gene has CDR1 LNHDA and CDR2 SQIVND (reference sequence). The length of the CDR3 is 16 residues. Trimming shortened V by 3 bases and J by 4 bases, and 15 bases separated the two germline ends. CDR3 nucleotide sequence: TGTGCCAGTAGTATGTTCCCCCAGGTTGGCACCGGGGAGCTGTTTTTT. Translated, it gives CASSMFPQVGTGELFF.

This clone was seen a handful of times. The V call is TRBV5-6, the J call TRBJ1-1; possible D gene TRBD1, 6 bases. Germline V gene lookup returns CDR1 SGHDT and CDR2 YYEEEE. The CDR3 is 14 amino acids. Trimming pared 4 bases from V and 4 bases from J, leaving 14 bases between. CDR3 sequence (DNA): TGTGCCAGCAGCCCCCGGGGGGCGCCCACTGAAGCTTTCTTT. This translates into CASSPRGAPTEAFF.

The chain recombines TRBV3-1 (or the pseudogene TRBV3-2) with TRBJ1-1; 7 nucleotides match TRBD1. The germline CDR1 and CDR2 sequences are LGHDT and YNNKEL (reference sequence). The CDR3 sequence is 13 residues long. Trimming cost V 3 bases and J 6 bases; bases outside gene matches: 4. CDR3: CASSHPDRSEAFF. The CDR3 nucleotides are TGTGCCAGCAGCCACCCGGACAGGTCTGAAGCTTTCTTT.

This clone was seen once. The V call is TRBV28, the J call TRBJ1-6; D is uncertain. V lost 2 bases and J 0 bases, leaving 5 bases between the germline ends. CDR1 and CDR2 from the germline V gene are MDHEN and SYDVKM. CDR3 length: 15 residues. The CDR3 protein is CASSLPSSYNSPLHF. In nucleotides, the CDR3 is TGTGCCAGCAGTTTACCCAGCTCCTATAATTCACCCCTCCACTTT.

CDR3 sequence: CASSPGVQETQYF. CDR3 DNA: TGTGCCAGCTCACCAGGAGTCCAAGAGACCCAGTACTTC. The chain joins TRBV18 to TRBJ2-5; D unclear. Germline assignment: CDR1 KGHSH and CDR2 LQKENI. CDR3 length equals 13 residues. The ends were cut back, 2 bases at V and 1 base at J, with 5 bases in the middle. Full variable domain (missing parts from reference TRBV18 and TRBJ2-5): NAGVMQNPRHLVRRRGQEARLRCSPMKGHSHVYWYRQLPEEGLKFMVYLQKENIIDESGMPKERFSAEFPKEGPSILRIQQVVRGDSAAYFCASSPGVQETQYFGPGTRLLVL.

This clone showed up just a few times. This chain connects TRBV7-2 to TRBJ2-7; D may be TRBD1 (5 bases). The CDR3 runs to 13 residues. V lost 8 bases to trimming and J lost 2 bases, with 13 bases between them. Germline CDR1 and CDR2: SGHTA and FQGNSA. CDR3 sequence: CASARQNTYEQYF. In DNA, the CDR3 is TGTGCCAGCGCGAGACAGAACACCTACGAGCAGTACTTC.

This clone was counted ten times or more. The J gene is TRBJ2-1, the V gene TRBV6-4; 8 positions agree with TRBD2. V gave up 3 bases and J gave up 6 bases; unmatched junction bases: 7. This CDR3 spans 15 amino acids. Germline values: CDR1 MRHNA, CDR2 SNTAGT. The CDR3 nucleotides are TGTGCCAGCAGTGAAAATCGGGAGGGCAGCAATGAGCAGTTCTTC. Translation gives CASSENREGSNEQFF.

The gene calls are TRBV10-1 and TRBJ1-2; TRBD1 might be the D (5 bases). CDR3 length: 16 residues. Germline CDR1 reads WNHNN; CDR2 reads SYGVQD (reference sequence). V lost 2 bases and J lost 3, with 16 bases in between. The CDR3 sequence: CASSEQPRRDYYGYTF. The CDR3 nucleotides read TGCGCCAGCAGTGAGCAGCCCCGAAGGGACTACTATGGCTACACCTTC.

V gene TRBV18 combines with J gene TRBJ1-1; 8 positions agree with TRBD1. V gave up 3 bases and J gave up 7 bases; unmatched junction bases: 10. The V gene's germline CDR1 is KGHSH and CDR2 LQKENI. This CDR3 is 15 amino acids long. The CDR3 sequence is CASSPSVDRVGEAFF. CDR3 DNA: TGTGCCAGCTCACCCTCTGTGGACAGGGTCGGTGAAGCTTTCTTT.

V is TRBV3-1 (or the pseudogene TRBV3-2) and J is TRBJ2-3, with D tentatively TRBD2 (6 bases). The length of the CDR3 is 13 residues. Looked up from germline, CDR1 is LGHDT and CDR2 is YNNKEL (reference sequence). V was cut by 3 bases and J by 4 bases, with 8 bases left in between. CDR3 in DNA: TGTGCCAGCAGCCAGCGGGGTTCAGATACGCAGTATTTT. Its translation: CASSQRGSDTQYF.

The rearrangement links TRBV28 to TRBJ2-3; TRBD2 matches 9 bases. Germline V CDR1 and CDR2: MDHEN, SYDVKM. This CDR3 has 16 residues. With 5 bases clipped from V and 4 bases from J, the junction kept 10 bases outside the gene matches. The CDR3 DNA is TGTGCCAGCAGTATCTGGCGGGAGGGACGGGCAGATACGCAGTATTTT. This gives the protein CASSIWREGRADTQYF.

This chain uses TRBV7-7 with TRBJ2-5, with 13 bases identical to TRBD2. V lost 5 bases to trimming and J lost 1 base; unmatched junction nucleotides: 1. Germline assignment: CDR1 SSHAT and CDR2 FNYEAQ (reference sequence). CDR3 length equals 15 residues. In DNA, the CDR3 is TGTGCCAGCAGCCGGACTAGCGGGAGCCAAGAGACCCAGTACTTC. Translating it yields CASSRTSGSQETQYF.

By frequency in the sample, this clone is medium-sized (0.01 to 0.1%). For the CDR3, the DNA is TGTGCCAGCAGTCCTCGGGACAGTTATCAGCCCCAGCATTTT. It is translated as CASSPRDSYQPQHF. The chain recombines TRBV27 with TRBJ1-5, with 7 bases aligning to TRBD1. Looked up from germline, CDR1 is MNHEY and CDR2 is SMNVEV (reference sequence). The CDR3 is 14 amino acids. V lost 5 bases and J lost 5; bases outside the gene matches: 6.

The CDR3 nucleotides read TGCGCCAGCAGGGACAGGGCCAAAAATGAAAAACTGTTTTTT. Translation: CASRDRAKNEKLFF. The gene calls are TRBV4-1 and TRBJ1-4; 8 bases map to TRBD1. The V segment lost 6 bases and the J segment 5 bases; nucleotides outside the gene matches: 5. The CDR3 length is 14 residues. The germline CDR1 and CDR2 sequences are MGHRA and YSYEKL.